These 18 T cell receptor beta chains originate from one sample sequenced in a study of CD8 T cells in ankylosing spondylitis. TCRdb processed the 5' RACE reads anew with MiXCR; each CDR3 protein has one entry. Among some 250,000 distinct CDR3 sequences listed, roughly a quarter were seen once. The sequencing sample was made of blood, either unsorted or a sorted T cell fraction (not recorded which). Receptors originate from a male donor with ankylosing spondylitis or in good health (not recorded which).

This clonotype came up many times. This chain connects TRBV20-1 to TRBJ2-1, with unresolved D. V was pared by 4 bases and J by 1 base, with 5 bases between. There are 12 residues in the CDR3. Germline V CDR1 and CDR2: DFQATT, SNEGSKA (reference sequence). This chain's CDR3 is CSAIRSYNEQFF. The CDR3 region has the DNA TGCAGTGCTATCAGGTCCTACAATGAGCAGTTCTTC.

This clonotype was found a few times. This chain uses TRBV10-3 with TRBJ2-3, with D possibly TRBD2 on 6 matching bases. Germline V lookup: CDR1 ENHRY, CDR2 SYGVKD. V shed 10 bases and J shed 0 bases, with 14 bases lying between them. The CDR3 length is 14 residues. CDR3 region: CATLSGRSTDTQYF. CDR3 nucleotide sequence: TGTGCCACCCTTAGCGGCCGAAGCACAGATACGCAGTATTTT.

V is TRBV28 and J is TRBJ2-3; D is possibly TRBD2 (5 bases). V was shortened by 8 bases and J by 5 bases, with 11 bases between the two germline ends. The CDR3 contains 12 residues. The germline V gene has CDR1 MDHEN and CDR2 SYDVKM. CDR3 in amino acids: CASRVRGDTQYF. The CDR3 DNA sequence: TGTGCCAGCCGGGTCCGGGGAGATACGCAGTATTTT. Combining the CDR3 with reference TRBV28 and TRBJ2-3 gives the whole variable domain DVKVTQSSRYLVKRTGEKVFLECVQDMDHENMFWYRQDPGLGLRLIYFSYDVKMKEKGDIPEGYSVSREKKERFSLILESASTNQTSMYLCASRVRGDTQYFGPGTRLTVL.

There are a few counts of this clonotype. This rearrangement joins TRBV20-1 to TRBJ2-3; 9 nucleotides align to TRBD1. The CDR3 totals 13 residues. The germline CDR1 and CDR2 sequences are DFQATT and SNEGSKA (reference sequence). After removal of 3 bases from V and 6 bases from J, the junction contained 4 bases not matched to a gene. CDR3 sequence reads: CSASHRGPDTQYF. DNA of the CDR3: TGCAGTGCTAGTCACAGGGGGCCGGATACGCAGTATTTT.

This clonotype was seen repeatedly, ten times or more. V and J are TRBV12-3 or TRBV12-4 and TRBJ2-3; TRBD2 agrees at 11 bases. Trimming cost V 7 bases and J 4 bases; bases outside gene matches: 10. This CDR3 is built from 16 residues. This CDR3 is CASKSFSGGASDTQYF. In DNA, the CDR3 is TGTGCCAGCAAATCCTTTAGCGGGGGGGCGTCAGATACGCAGTATTTT.

The chain has TRBV20-1 and TRBJ1-1; possibly TRBD1 for D (6 bases). The V end was cut by 6 bases, the J end by 1 base, with 15 bases between. The CDR3 is made up of 14 amino acids. Germline loops: CDR1 DFQATT, CDR2 SNEGSKA (reference sequence). The CDR3 protein is CSALRQAGNTEAFF. Here the CDR3 DNA reads TGCAGTGCCCTTAGACAGGCGGGGAACACTGAAGCTTTCTTT.

This clonotype was seen only once. The gene calls are TRBV6-1 and TRBJ2-1, with D unclear. The CDR3 is made up of 15 amino acids. Germline-derived CDR1 and CDR2 are MNHNS and SASEGT. Trimming left V 1 base short and J 8 bases short, with 15 bases between. CDR3 nucleotides: TGTGCCAGCAGTGAAGGGTCCCATACCGCTGATGAGCAGTTCTTC. Residues: CASSEGSHTADEQFF.

CDR3 loop: CSAPAGRNTIYF. In nucleotides, the CDR3 is TGCAGTGCTCCCGCCGGGCGAAACACCATATATTTT. The genes are TRBV20-1 and TRBJ1-3; D unresolved. Trimming took off 5 bases at V and 5 bases at J, with 10 bases between the two ends. The CDR3 sequence is 12 residues long. CDR1 DFQATT and CDR2 SNEGSKA come from the germline V gene (reference sequence).

This clonotype was seen many times. The V and J genes are TRBV20-1 and TRBJ2-5; the match to TRBD2 covers 8 bases. CDR3 length: 14 residues. The J segment lost 2 bases and the V segment lost 6 bases, leaving 8 bases of the junction unmatched. CDR1 DFQATT and CDR2 SNEGSKA come from the germline V gene (reference sequence). CDR3 sequence: CSARTSTVQETQYF. The CDR3 coding sequence is TGCAGTGCGAGGACTAGCACCGTTCAAGAGACCCAGTACTTC.

The table lists this clonotype with many counts. This chain links TRBV29-1 with TRBJ1-2; D is possibly TRBD1 (6 bases). The germline gives CDR1 SQVTM, CDR2 ANQGSEA. The CDR3 runs 12 residues. Trimming left V 5 bases short and J 1 base short, with 8 bases between. CDR3 amino acids: CSVQGINYGYTF. In DNA form, the CDR3 reads TGCAGCGTTCAGGGGATTAACTATGGCTACACCTTC.

This chain connects TRBV6-5 to TRBJ1-2; D possibly corresponds to TRBD1 (5 bases). V was clipped by 0 bases and J by 8 bases, with 13 bases between them. The CDR3 covers 14 residues. Germline V gene lookup returns CDR1 MNHEY and CDR2 SVGAGI. CDR3 protein: CASSYSDIREGYTF. The CDR3 coding sequence is TGTGCCAGCAGTTACTCGGACATCCGAGAGGGCTACACCTTC.

This chain joins TRBV6-2 or TRBV6-3 and TRBJ2-1; D unclear. Trimming took off 0 bases at V and 4 bases at J, with 13 bases between the two ends. The germline CDR1 and CDR2 sequences are MNHEY and SVGEGT. The CDR3 totals 16 residues. The DNA of the CDR3 is TGTGCCAGCAGTTACTCTTCCGGGCGGATTTACAATGAGCAGTTCTTC. It codes for CASSYSSGRIYNEQFF.

This chain joins TRBV20-1 and TRBJ2-3; a weak D match, TRBD2 (5 bases). The CDR3 totals 15 residues. Germline lookup yields CDR1 DFQATT and CDR2 SNEGSKA (reference sequence). Trimming cost V 0 bases and J 0 bases, with 10 bases left between them. The CDR3 region is CSARDYGESTDTQYF. Written as DNA, the CDR3 is TGCAGTGCTAGAGATTACGGGGAGAGCACAGATACGCAGTATTTT.

This clonotype was seen repeatedly, ten times or more. The chain employs TRBV12-3 or TRBV12-4 and TRBJ2-7; tentatively, D is TRBD2 (7 bases). CDR3 length equals 12 residues. Between the trimmed V and J ends, which lost 3 bases and 10 bases, there was a span of 13 bases. CDR3 sequence: CASSLGGGPQYF. The CDR3 coding sequence is TGTGCCAGCAGTTTGGGAGGGGGGCCTCAGTACTTC.

The table lists this clonotype with a few counts. The J gene is TRBJ2-6, the V gene TRBV27; D is uncertain. The CDR3 consists of 15 residues. V shed 5 bases and J shed 2 bases, with 10 bases lying between them. Germline assignment: CDR1 MNHEY and CDR2 SMNVEV (reference sequence). CDR3 sequence: CASSRARAGANVLTF. For the CDR3, the DNA is TGTGCCAGCAGTCGAGCCCGGGCTGGGGCCAACGTCCTGACTTTC.

This clonotype appeared many times. This rearrangement joins TRBV5-1 to TRBJ2-3; 7 positions match TRBD1. V trimming: 6 bases; J trimming: 0 bases; junction bases outside the gene matches: 4. The CDR3 is 14 residues long. Per the germline V gene, CDR1 is SGHRS and CDR2 is YFSETQ. The CDR3 protein is CASTRDSSTDTQYF. The CDR3 DNA follows: TGCGCCAGCACCCGGGACAGTAGCACAGATACGCAGTATTTT.

At least ten counts were recorded for this clonotype. CDR3: CASSSGISLGTEAFF. The CDR3 region has the DNA TGTGCCAGCAGTTCAGGCATATCGCTGGGGACTGAAGCTTTCTTT. The J gene is TRBJ1-1, the V gene TRBV12-3 or TRBV12-4; unclear D gene. V lost 4 bases and J lost 5, with 17 bases in between. The CDR3 consists of 15 residues.

V and J are TRBV2 and TRBJ2-7; 8 positions match TRBD2. V dropped 4 bases and J dropped 7; count of bases not matched to a gene: 9. Per the germline V gene, CDR1 is SNHLY and CDR2 is FYNNEI. This CDR3 is 14 amino acids long. In DNA, the CDR3 is TGTGCCAGCAGTGGTTTGCGGGGGGTTACGGAGCAGTACTTC. Residues: CASSGLRGVTEQYF.